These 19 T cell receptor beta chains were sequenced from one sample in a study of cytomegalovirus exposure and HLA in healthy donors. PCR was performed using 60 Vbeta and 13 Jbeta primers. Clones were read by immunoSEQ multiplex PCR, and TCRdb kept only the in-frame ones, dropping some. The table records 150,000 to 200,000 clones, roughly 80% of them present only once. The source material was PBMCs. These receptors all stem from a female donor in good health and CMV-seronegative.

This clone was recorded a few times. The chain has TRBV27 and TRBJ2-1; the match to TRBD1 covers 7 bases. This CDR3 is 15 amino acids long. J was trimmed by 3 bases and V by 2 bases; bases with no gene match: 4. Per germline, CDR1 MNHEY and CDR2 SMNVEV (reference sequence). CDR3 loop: CASSLGPGGYNEQFF. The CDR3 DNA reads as TGTGCCAGCAGTTTAGGGCCAGGGGGCTACAATGAGCAGTTCTTC.

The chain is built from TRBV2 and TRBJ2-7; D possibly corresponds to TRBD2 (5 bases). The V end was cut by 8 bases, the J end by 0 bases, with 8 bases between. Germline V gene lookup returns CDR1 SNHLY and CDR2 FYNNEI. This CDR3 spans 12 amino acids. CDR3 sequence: CASLRDSYEQYF. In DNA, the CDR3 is TGTGCCAGCCTACGGGACTCCTACGAGCAGTACTTC. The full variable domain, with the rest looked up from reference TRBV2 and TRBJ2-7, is EPEVTQTPSHQVTQMGQEVILRCVPISNHLYFYWYRQILGQKVEFLVSFYNNEISEKSEIFDDQFSVERPDGSNFTLKIRSTKLEDSAMYFCASLRDSYEQYFGPGTRLTVT.

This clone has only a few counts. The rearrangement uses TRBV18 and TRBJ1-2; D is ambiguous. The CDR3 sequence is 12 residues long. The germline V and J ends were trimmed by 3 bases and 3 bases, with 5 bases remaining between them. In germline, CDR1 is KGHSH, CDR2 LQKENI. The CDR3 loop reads CASSPGDYGYTF. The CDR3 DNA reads TGTGCCAGCTCACCGGGCGACTATGGCTACACCTTC.

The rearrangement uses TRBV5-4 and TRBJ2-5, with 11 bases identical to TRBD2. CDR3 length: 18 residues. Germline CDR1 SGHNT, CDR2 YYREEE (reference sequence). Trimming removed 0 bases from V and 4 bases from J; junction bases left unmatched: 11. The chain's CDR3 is CASSLVLAGGPIRETQYF. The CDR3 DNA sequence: TGTGCCAGCAGCTTGGTGTTAGCGGGAGGGCCGATTAGAGAGACCCAGTACTTC.

CDR3 nucleotides: TGTGCCAGCAGCTTTTTTCAGGTTATCTCTGGAAACACCATATATTTT. Translation gives CASSFFQVISGNTIYF. The chain combines TRBV5-5 with TRBJ1-3, with no clear D. The CDR3 consists of 16 residues. Trimming took off 2 bases at V and 0 bases at J, with 12 bases between the two ends. The V gene's germline CDR1 is SGHKS and CDR2 YYEKEE (reference sequence).

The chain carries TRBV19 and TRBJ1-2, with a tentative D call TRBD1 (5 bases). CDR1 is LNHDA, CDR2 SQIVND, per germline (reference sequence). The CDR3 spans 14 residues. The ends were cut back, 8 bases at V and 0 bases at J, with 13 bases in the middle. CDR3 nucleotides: TGTGCCAGTGCGTCCAGGGCCGCTAACTATGGCTACACCTTC. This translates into CASASRAANYGYTF.

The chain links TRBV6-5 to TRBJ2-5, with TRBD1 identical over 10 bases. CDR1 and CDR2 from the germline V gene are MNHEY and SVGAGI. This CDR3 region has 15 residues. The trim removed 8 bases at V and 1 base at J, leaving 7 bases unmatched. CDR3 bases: TGTGCCAGCTCGACCGGGACAGGGGTCCAAGAGACCCAGTACTTC. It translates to CASSTGTGVQETQYF.

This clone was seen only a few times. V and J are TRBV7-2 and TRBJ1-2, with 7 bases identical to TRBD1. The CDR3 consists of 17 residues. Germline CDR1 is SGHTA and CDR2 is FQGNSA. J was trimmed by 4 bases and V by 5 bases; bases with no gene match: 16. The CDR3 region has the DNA TGTGCCAGCAGCATCCGGACAGGTCCAGGAGGGATCTATGGCTACACCTTC. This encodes CASSIRTGPGGIYGYTF. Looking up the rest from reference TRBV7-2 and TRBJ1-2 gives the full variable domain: GAGVSQSPSNKVTEKGKDVELRCDPISGHTALYWYRQSLGQGLEFLIYFQGNSAPDKSGLPSDRFSAERTGGSVSTLTIQRTQQEDSAVYLCASSIRTGPGGIYGYTFGSGTRLTVV.

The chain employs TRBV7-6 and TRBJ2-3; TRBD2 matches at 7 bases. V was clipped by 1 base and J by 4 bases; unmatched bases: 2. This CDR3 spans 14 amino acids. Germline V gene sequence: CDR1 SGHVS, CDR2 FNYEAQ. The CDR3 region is CASSLGGGPDTQYF. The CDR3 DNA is TGTGCCAGCAGCTTAGGCGGGGGTCCAGATACGCAGTATTTT.

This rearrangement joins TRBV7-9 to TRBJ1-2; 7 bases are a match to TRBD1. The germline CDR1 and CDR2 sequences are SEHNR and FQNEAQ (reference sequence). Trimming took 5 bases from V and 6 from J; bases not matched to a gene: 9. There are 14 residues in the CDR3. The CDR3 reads CASSRNDRVDGYTF. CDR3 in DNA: TGTGCCAGCAGCCGTAATGACAGGGTTGATGGCTACACCTTC.

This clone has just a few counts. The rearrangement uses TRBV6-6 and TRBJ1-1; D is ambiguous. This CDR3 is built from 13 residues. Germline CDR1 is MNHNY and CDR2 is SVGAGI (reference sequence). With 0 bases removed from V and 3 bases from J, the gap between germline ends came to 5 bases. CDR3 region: CASSYSPYTEAFF. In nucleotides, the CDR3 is TGTGCCAGCAGTTACTCCCCCTACACTGAAGCTTTCTTT.

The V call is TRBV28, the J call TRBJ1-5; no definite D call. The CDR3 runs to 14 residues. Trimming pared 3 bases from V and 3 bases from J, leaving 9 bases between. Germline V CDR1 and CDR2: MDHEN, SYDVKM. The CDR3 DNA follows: TGTGCCAGCAGTTTCCCCTTGGCCAATCAGCCCCAGCATTTT. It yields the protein CASSFPLANQPQHF.

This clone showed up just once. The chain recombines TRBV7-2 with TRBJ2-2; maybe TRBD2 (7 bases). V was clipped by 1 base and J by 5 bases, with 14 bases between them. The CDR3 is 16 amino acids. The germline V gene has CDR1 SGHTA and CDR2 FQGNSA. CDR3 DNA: TGTGCCAGCAGCTTAGGTCCCGGGGGGCGGACCGGGGAGCTGTTTTTT. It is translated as CASSLGPGGRTGELFF.

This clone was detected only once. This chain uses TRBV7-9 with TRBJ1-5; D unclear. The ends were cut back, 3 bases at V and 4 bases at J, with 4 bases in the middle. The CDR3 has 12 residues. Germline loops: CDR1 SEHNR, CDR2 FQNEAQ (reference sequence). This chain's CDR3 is CASSFPNQPQHF. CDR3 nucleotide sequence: TGTGCCAGCAGCTTTCCAAATCAGCCCCAGCATTTT.

This CDR3 is CASRVLLGTAATNEKLFF. As DNA, the CDR3 is TGCGCCAGCAGAGTACTTTTAGGGACAGCAGCAACTAATGAAAAACTGTTTTTT. This chain uses TRBV5-1 with TRBJ1-4; 7 nucleotides agree with TRBD1. Per the germline V gene, CDR1 is SGHRS and CDR2 is YFSETQ. This CDR3 has 18 residues. V was clipped by 5 bases and J by 0 bases; unmatched bases: 13.

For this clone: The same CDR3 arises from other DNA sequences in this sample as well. The CDR3 bases are TGCGCCAGCAGCTTCGGAGGTCAAGAGACCCAGTACTTC. Translating gives CASSFGGQETQYF. The rearrangement links TRBV5-1 to TRBJ2-5; tentatively, D is TRBD2 (5 bases). V lost 2 bases and J lost 2, with 7 bases in between. The CDR3 spans 13 residues. Germline-derived CDR1 and CDR2 are SGHRS and YFSETQ.

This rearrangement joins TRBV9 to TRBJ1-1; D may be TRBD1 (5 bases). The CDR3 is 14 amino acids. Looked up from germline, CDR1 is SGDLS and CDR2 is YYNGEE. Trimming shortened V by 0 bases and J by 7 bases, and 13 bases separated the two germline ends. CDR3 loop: CASSVDASQVEAFF. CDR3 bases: TGTGCCAGCAGCGTAGATGCCTCACAGGTTGAAGCTTTCTTT.

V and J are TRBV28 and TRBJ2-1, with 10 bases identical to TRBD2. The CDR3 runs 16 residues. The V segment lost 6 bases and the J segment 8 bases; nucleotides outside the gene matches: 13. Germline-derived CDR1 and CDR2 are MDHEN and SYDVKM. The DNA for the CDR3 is TGTGCCAGCAGACGCGGACTAGCGGAAGACTATTATGAGCAGTTCTTC. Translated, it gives CASRRGLAEDYYEQFF.

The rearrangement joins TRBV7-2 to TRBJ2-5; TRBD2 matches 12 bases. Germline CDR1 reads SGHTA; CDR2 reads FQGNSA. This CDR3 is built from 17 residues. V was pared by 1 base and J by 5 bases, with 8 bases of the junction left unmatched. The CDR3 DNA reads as TGTGCCAGCAGCTTAGTAGCTAGCGGGGGGGCCCGGGAGACCCAGTACTTC. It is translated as CASSLVASGGARETQYF.